The T cell receptor (beta chain) described here comes from a study of T-cell memory formation after mild COVID-19. Study at large: Most TCR clusters belonged to a single donor.

There are 13 residues in the CDR3. V lost 10 bases, J lost 1 base, and 10 bases lay in between. Whole-study results and caveats: Clones shrinking from day 15 to 85 showed even CD4/CD8 mixes; later expanders tilted CD4+.

This clonotype has ten or more counts. Its antigen is as yet unknown. It was 5'RACE with constant-segment primers that produced the TCR alpha and TCR beta cDNA libraries, which carried sample barcodes and UMIs. TCRdb redid the calling of the 5' RACE reads with MiXCR, one entry per CDR3 protein. The data show tens of thousands of distinct CDR3 sequences, around a quarter seen once. The sequenced sample was PBMCs or a T cell subset sorted from them (not recorded which). The V and J genes are TRBV12-3 or TRBV12-4 and TRBJ2-2; TRBD1 might be the D (6 bases). The sequence derives from a young man who had mild COVID-19 (a few samples of this study predate the infection). Cell type and time point are not known. Written as DNA, the CDR3 is TGTGCCACCCAGGACAGGAACACCGGGGAGCTGTTTTTT. Translating it yields CATQDRNTGELFF.